The sequence of this T cell receptor beta chain was determined in a study of blood T cell repertoires in COVID-19. At the level of the study: Both acute and convalescent COVID-19 samples were obtained from the United States, Italy and Spain. Sample material is recorded as cDNA or gDNA derived from T cells, B-cell-depleted T cells, or PBMCs.

As handled by the study authors: From reference gene primer amplification, estimates of nucleated cell counts were derived. The data were produced by immunoSEQ multiplex PCR, yet TCRdb's version contains in-frame clones alone and is incomplete. D and trimming come from the DNA, and the V and J calls and clone size come from that table. Here the sample spans 180,000 or so clones, roughly 84% being singletons. This CDR3 has 14 residues. Germline V gives CDR1 SEHNR, CDR2 FQNEAQ (reference sequence). Between the trimmed V and J ends, which lost 0 bases and 3 bases, there was a span of 8 bases. The genes are TRBV7-9 and TRBJ2-5; possible D gene TRBD2, 5 bases. This clonotype was obtained from a woman older than 75 with acute or convalescent COVID-19. The sequencing sample was made of peripheral blood. In nucleotides, the CDR3 is TGTGCCAGCAGCTTAGCCTCGGAGGAAGAGACCCAGTACTTC. It specifies CASSLASEEETQYF.